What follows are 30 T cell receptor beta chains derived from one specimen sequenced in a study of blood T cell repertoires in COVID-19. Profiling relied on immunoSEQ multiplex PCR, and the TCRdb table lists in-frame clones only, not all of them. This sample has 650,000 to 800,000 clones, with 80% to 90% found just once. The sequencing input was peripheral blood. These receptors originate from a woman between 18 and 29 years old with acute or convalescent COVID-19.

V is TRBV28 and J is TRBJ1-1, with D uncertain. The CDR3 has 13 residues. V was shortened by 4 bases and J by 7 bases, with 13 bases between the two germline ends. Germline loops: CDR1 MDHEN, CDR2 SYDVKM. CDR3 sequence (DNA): TGTGCCAGCAGTTCCCACGACATCATTGAAGCTTTCTTT. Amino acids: CASSSHDIIEAFF.

The CDR3 DNA reads TGCGCCAGCAGCGCCGGACAGGGGTACGGAAACACCATATATTTT. It codes for CASSAGQGYGNTIYF. The chain couples TRBV4-3 to TRBJ1-3; 9 nucleotides line up with TRBD1. Germline V gene lookup returns CDR1 LGHNA and CDR2 YSLEER. The CDR3 contains 15 residues. The junction had 6 bases not matched to a gene; V was cut back by 5 bases and J by 4 bases.

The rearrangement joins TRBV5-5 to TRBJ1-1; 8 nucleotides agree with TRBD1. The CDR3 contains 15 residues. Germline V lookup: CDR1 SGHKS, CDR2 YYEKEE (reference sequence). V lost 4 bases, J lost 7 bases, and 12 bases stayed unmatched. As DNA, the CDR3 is TGTGCCAGCAGCGTTGGACCAGGGGGCAACTATGAAGCTTTCTTT. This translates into CASSVGPGGNYEAFF. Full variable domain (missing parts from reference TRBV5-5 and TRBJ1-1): DAGVTQSPTHLIKTRGQQVTLRCSPISGHKSVSWYQQVLGQGPQFIFQYYEKEERGRGNFPDRFSARQFPNYSSELNVNALLLGDSALYLCASSVGPGGNYEAFFGQGTRLTVV.

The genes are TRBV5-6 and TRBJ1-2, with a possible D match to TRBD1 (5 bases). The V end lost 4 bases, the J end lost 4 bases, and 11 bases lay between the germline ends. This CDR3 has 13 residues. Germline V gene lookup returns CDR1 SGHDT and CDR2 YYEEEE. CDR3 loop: CASSPRVGYGYTF. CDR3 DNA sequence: TGTGCCAGCAGCCCCAGGGTCGGCTATGGCTACACCTTC.

The CDR3 DNA is TGTGCCAGCTCACCACTTCAGGAGACAGCCTACACCGGGGAGCTGTTTTTT. It specifies CASSPLQETAYTGELFF. The chain uses TRBV18 and TRBJ2-2; weak D call: TRBD1 (5 bases). Germline CDR1 KGHSH, CDR2 LQKENI. Trimming removed 1 base at V and 3 bases at J, with 15 bases between. The CDR3 has 17 residues.

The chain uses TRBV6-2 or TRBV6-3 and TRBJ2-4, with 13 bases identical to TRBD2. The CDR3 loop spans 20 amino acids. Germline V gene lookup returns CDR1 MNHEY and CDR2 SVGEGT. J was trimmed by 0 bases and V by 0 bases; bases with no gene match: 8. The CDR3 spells CASSYSRTSGGWLAKNIQYF. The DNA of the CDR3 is TGTGCCAGCAGTTACTCACGGACTAGCGGGGGTTGGCTAGCCAAAAACATTCAGTACTTC.

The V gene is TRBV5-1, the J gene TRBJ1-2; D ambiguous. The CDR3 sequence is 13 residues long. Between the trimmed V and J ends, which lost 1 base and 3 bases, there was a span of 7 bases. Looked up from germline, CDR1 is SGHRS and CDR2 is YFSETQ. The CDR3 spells CASSLRGDYGYTF. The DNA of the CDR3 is TGCGCCAGCAGCTTGCGCGGCGACTATGGCTACACCTTC.

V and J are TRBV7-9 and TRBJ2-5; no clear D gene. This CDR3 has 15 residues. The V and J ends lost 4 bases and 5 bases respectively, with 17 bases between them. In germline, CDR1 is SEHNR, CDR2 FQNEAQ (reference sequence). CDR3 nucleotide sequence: TGTGCCAGCAGCTCTATTCCCACTCCTCTGGAGACCCAGTACTTC. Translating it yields CASSSIPTPLETQYF.

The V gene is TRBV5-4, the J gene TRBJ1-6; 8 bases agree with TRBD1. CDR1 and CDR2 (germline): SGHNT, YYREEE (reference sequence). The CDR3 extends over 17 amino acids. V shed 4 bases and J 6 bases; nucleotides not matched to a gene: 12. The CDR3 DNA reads TGTGCCAGCAGCCTAAGACAGGGGTACCCAGCTAATTCACCCCTCCACTTT. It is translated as CASSLRQGYPANSPLHF.

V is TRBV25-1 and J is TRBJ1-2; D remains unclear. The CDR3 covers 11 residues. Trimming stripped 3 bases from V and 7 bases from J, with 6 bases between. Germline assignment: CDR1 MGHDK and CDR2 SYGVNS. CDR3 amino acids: CASSDGLGYTF. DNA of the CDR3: TGTGCCAGCAGTGACGGACTTGGCTACACCTTC.

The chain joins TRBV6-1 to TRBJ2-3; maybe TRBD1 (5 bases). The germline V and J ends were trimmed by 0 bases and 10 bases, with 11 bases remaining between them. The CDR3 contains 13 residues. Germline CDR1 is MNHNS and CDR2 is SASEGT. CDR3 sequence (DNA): TGTGCCAGCAGTGAAGCATGGCAGGGTTCGCAGTATTTT. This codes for CASSEAWQGSQYF.

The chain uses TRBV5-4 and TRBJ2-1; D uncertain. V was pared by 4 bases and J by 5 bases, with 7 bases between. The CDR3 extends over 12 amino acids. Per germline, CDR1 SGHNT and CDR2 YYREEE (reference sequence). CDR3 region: CASSLINNEQFF. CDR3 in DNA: TGTGCCAGCAGCCTAATTAACAATGAGCAGTTCTTC.

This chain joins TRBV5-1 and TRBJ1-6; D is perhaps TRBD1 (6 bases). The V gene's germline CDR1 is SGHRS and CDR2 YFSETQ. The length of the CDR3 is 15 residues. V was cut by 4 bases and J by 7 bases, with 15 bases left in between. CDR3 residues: CASSDQTGTNSPLHF. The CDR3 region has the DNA TGCGCCAGCAGCGACCAGACAGGTACCAATTCACCCCTCCACTTT.

The CDR3 reads CAISDGGQETQYF. The CDR3 DNA is TGTGCCATCAGTGACGGGGGCCAAGAGACCCAGTACTTC. V usage is TRBV10-3 and J usage is TRBJ2-5; maybe TRBD2 (6 bases). CDR1 is ENHRY, CDR2 SYGVKD, per germline. The V gene lost 3 bases and the J gene lost 1 base, with 6 bases spanning the gap. The CDR3 length is 13 residues.

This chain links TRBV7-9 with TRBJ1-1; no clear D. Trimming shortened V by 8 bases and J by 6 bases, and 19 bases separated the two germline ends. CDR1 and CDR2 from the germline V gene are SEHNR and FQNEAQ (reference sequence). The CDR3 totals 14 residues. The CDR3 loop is CASVPPRGSAEAFF. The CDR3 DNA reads TGTGCCAGCGTCCCCCCGCGGGGAAGCGCTGAAGCTTTCTTT.

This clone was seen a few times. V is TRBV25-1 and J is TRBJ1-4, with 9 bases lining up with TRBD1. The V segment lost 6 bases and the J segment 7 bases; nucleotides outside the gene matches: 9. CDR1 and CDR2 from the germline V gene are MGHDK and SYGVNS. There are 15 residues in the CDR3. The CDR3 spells CASSTTGGKGEKLFF. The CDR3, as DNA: TGTGCCAGCAGCACCACAGGGGGCAAGGGTGAAAAACTGTTTTTT.

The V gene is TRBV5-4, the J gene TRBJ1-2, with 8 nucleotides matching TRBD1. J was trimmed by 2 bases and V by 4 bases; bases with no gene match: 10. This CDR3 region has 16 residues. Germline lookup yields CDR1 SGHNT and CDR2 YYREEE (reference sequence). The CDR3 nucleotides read TGTGCCAGCAGCCCACACCGGACAGGGCTGAACTATGGCTACACCTTC. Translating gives CASSPHRTGLNYGYTF.

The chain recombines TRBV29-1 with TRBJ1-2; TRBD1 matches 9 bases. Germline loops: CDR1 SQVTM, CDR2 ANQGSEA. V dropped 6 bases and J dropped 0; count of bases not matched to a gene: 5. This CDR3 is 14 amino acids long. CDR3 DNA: TGCAGCGTAAGAACAGGGGGCCCTAACTATGGCTACACCTTC. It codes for CSVRTGGPNYGYTF.

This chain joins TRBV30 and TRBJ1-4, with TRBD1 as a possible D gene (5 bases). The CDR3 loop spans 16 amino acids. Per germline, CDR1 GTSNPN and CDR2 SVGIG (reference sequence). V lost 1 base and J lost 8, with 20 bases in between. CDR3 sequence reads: CAWSDDALLWGEKLFF. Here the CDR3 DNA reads TGTGCCTGGAGTGACGACGCTTTACTCTGGGGCGAAAAACTGTTTTTT.

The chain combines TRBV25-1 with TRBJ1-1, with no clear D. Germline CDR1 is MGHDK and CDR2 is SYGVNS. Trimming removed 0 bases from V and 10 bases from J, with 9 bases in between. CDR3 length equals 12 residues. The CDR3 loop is CASSEYKAPAFF. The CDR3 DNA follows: TGTGCCAGCAGTGAATATAAAGCTCCAGCTTTCTTT.

This CDR3 is CASSQRGEGGETQYF. The CDR3 DNA follows: TGTGCCAGCAGCCAAAGGGGTGAGGGAGGAGAGACCCAGTACTTC. The chain is built from TRBV14 and TRBJ2-5; a possible D gene is TRBD2 (6 bases). Germline lookup yields CDR1 SGHDN and CDR2 FVKESK. The length of the CDR3 is 15 residues. The V end was cut by 2 bases, the J end by 4 bases, with 14 bases between.

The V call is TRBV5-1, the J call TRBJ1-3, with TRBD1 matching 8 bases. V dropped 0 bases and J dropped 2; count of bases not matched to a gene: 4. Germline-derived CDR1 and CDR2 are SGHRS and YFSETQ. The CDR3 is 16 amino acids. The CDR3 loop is CASSLAAGGTGNTIYF. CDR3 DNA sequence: TGCGCCAGCAGCTTGGCCGCAGGGGGCACTGGAAACACCATATATTTT.

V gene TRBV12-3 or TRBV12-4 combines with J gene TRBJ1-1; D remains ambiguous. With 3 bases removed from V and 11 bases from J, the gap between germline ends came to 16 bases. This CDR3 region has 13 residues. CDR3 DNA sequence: TGTGCCAGCAGTTTTTGGACGCTAGCGGGGGCTTTCTTT. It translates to CASSFWTLAGAFF.

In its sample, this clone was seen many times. CDR3 bases: TGTGCCAGCAGCCTGACTAGCGATAACACCGGGGAGCTGTTTTTT. The encoded protein is CASSLTSDNTGELFF. The chain carries TRBV7-6 and TRBJ2-2; 8 bases align to TRBD2. The CDR3 spans 15 residues. CDR1 and CDR2 from the germline V gene are SGHVS and FNYEAQ. Unmatched junction bases numbered 4, after V lost 5 bases and J lost 2 bases.

This CDR3 reads CASSLGGGEQYF. The CDR3, as DNA: TGTGCCAGCAGTTTAGGAGGAGGCGAGCAGTACTTC. This sequence joins TRBV27 and TRBJ2-7, with D maybe TRBD2 (5 bases). The V gene's germline CDR1 is MNHEY and CDR2 SMNVEV (reference sequence). V was cut by 2 bases and J by 6 bases, with 8 bases left in between. The CDR3 covers 12 residues.

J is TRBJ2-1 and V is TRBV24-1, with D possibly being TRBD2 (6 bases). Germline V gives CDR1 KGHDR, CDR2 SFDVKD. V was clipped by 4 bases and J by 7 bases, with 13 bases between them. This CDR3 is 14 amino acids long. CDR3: CATSDLGGGNEQFF. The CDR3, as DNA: TGTGCCACCAGTGACCTCGGGGGTGGGAATGAGCAGTTCTTC.

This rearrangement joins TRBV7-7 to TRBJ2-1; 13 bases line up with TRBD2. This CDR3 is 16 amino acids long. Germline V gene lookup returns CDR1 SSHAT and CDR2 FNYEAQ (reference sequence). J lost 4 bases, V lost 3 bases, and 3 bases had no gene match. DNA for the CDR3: TGTGCCAGCAGCTTCGGACTAGCGGGGGATTACAATGAGCAGTTCTTC. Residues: CASSFGLAGDYNEQFF.

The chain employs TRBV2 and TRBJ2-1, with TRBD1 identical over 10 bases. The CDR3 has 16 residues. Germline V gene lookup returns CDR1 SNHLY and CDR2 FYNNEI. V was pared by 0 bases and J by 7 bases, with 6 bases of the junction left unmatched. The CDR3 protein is CASSEARGTGENEQFF. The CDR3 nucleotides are TGTGCCAGCAGTGAAGCGAGGGGGACAGGGGAGAATGAGCAGTTCTTC.

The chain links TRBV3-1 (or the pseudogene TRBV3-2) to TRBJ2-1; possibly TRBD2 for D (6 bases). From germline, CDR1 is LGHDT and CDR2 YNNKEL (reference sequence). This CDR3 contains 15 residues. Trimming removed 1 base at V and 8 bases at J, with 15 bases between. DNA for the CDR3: TGTGCCAGCAGCCAAGCTGCTAGACCGGGGGATGAGCAGTTCTTC. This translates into CASSQAARPGDEQFF.

CDR3 loop: CASSSFLGVSEYF. The CDR3 bases are TGTGCCAGCAGCAGCTTTCTAGGGGTCTCGGAGTACTTC. This chain connects TRBV5-8 to TRBJ2-7; TRBD1 might be the D (5 bases). The CDR3 runs to 13 residues. Germline CDR1 SGHTS, CDR2 YDEGEE. V gave up 4 bases and J gave up 11 bases, with 19 bases separating them.